This TCR beta chain was profiled in a study of PD-L1 blockade in urothelial cancer. The time point here: pretreatment peripheral blood. Patients had locally advanced or metastatic urothelial carcinoma. The J segment lost 7 bases and the V segment lost 3 bases, leaving 7 bases of the junction unmatched. CDR1 SGHRS and CDR2 YFSETQ come from the germline V gene. CDR3 length equals 15 residues. Spiked synthetic TCR analogs estimated absolute template abundance per PCR. Clones were read by immunoSEQ multiplex PCR, and TCRdb kept only the in-frame ones, dropping some. The sample carries roughly 87,000 clones, around 90% recorded once.

Sequenced material: PBMCs, taken around atezolizumab (anti-PD-L1) treatment. V usage is TRBV5-1 and J usage is TRBJ2-1, with TRBD1 matching 10 bases. The clonotype was recovered from a woman of 80 years or more with urothelial cancer. As DNA, the CDR3 is TGCGCCAGCAGCTCGGGACAGGGGACTGCAAATGAGCAGTTCTTC. It is translated as CASSSGQGTANEQFF.